This T cell receptor (beta chain) was observed in a study of CD8+CD57+ T cells in acquired aplastic anemia. Study observations and caveats: Twenty-nine CD8+ CDR3 sequences were shared between patients and controls.

Worth noting for this clonotype: The antigen remains undetermined.

The CDR3 sequence is 15 residues long. The ends lost 4 bases at V and 4 bases at J; junction bases unmatched: 8. Germline lookup yields CDR1 SEHNR and CDR2 FQNEAQ (reference sequence). Both TCR beta VDJ combination and CDR3 sequence profiling were carried out. Genomic DNA was the template for this profiling. One entry per CDR3 protein results from TCRdb running MiXCR on the reads. The sample lists more than 150,000 distinct CDR3 sequences, under 70% occurring once. Sequencing used sorted CD4+, CD8+, or CD8+CD57+ T cells (not recorded which) from PBMCs. The clonotype comes from a human donor with severe aplastic anemia or a healthy control (not recorded which). The gene calls are TRBV7-9 and TRBJ2-3; TRBD1 matches at 7 bases. CDR3 nucleotide sequence: TGTGCCAGCAGCTCGGACAGGCACTCCGCAGATACGCAGTATTTT. Translating gives CASSSDRHSADTQYF.